This TCR beta chain stems from a study of identifying expanded T cells in peripheral blood. Remarks on this clone: The antigen is undetermined.

The germline V gene has CDR1 SGHDT and CDR2 YYEEEE. The CDR3 consists of 12 residues. The V end was cut by 0 bases, the J end by 8 bases, with 8 bases between. TCRdb's copy holds only in-frame clones and misses some; the assay was immunoSEQ multiplex PCR. The data hold 50,000 to 70,000 clones, with roughly 86% observed a single time. Healthy donors had no documented immune events, such as infections, while sampled. Findings and caveats of the study: Over two and four weeks, about 17 and 20 clones changed, versus approximately 1.1 between replicates. Approximately two-week clone count variance significantly increased as total template count grew.

The gene calls are TRBV5-6 and TRBJ1-1; D ambiguous. Source material: blood. This TCR derives from a person aged 18 to 75 in good health. The CDR3 spells CASSLGVAEAFF. DNA for the CDR3: TGTGCCAGCAGCTTGGGGGTTGCGGAAGCTTTCTTT.